The 7 T cell receptor beta chains below were found in one sample sequenced in a study of T-cell memory formation after mild COVID-19 (dated by TCRdb to the early 2020s). The protocol used for the library was 5' RACE. The reads were generated on an Illumina NovaSeq 6000. Through fastp at Q25 and MiXCR, TCRdb rebuilt clones from the public reads, retaining in-frame beta chains. Each CDR3 protein gets just one entry, which takes the most common genes and DNA from the rows behind it. The sample table lists approximately 60,000 distinct CDR3 sequences, 9.3% of them with a count of one. The top ten clonotypes cover 1.1% of the sample. The sequenced sample consisted of PBMCs or a T cell subset sorted from them (not recorded which). These receptors were collected from a man aged 18 to 30 who had mild COVID-19 (a few samples of this study predate the infection). The sample titles of this study are shuffled in the database, so cell type and time point are left out; the donor was told from shared clones.

This rearrangement joins TRBV5-1 to TRBJ1-6; 7 bases align to TRBD1. The CDR3 is made up of 16 amino acids. V dropped 1 base and J dropped 5; count of bases not matched to a gene: 6. The germline V gene has CDR1 SGHRS and CDR2 YFSETQ. The CDR3 sequence is CASSLSPGGDNSPLHF. CDR3 coding DNA: TGCGCCAGCAGCTTGTCTCCAGGGGGTGATAATTCACCCCTCCACTTT. Complete variable domain (other parts from reference TRBV5-1 and TRBJ1-6): KAGVTQTPRYLIKTRGQQVTLSCSPISGHRSVSWYQQTPGQGLQFLFEYFSETQRNKGNFPGRFSGRQFSNSRSEMNVSTLELGDSALYLCASSLSPGGDNSPLHFGNGTRLTVT.

The table lists this clonotype with many counts. The gene calls are TRBV21-1 and TRBJ2-3; the DNA was not compared with TRBD1, the D call given in the table. TRBV21-1 is designated a pseudogene. The CDR3 sequence is 16 residues long. CDR3 amino acids: CASSTTGTTSTDTQYF. As DNA, the CDR3 is TGTGCCAGCAGCACGACCGGGACAACTAGCACAGATACGCAGTATTTT.

The DNA of the CDR3 is TGTGCCAGCAGCCCGGCGGGAGGTGGGTACGAGCAGTACTTC. Translation gives CASSPAGGGYEQYF. V and J are TRBV14 and TRBJ2-7, with TRBD2 identical over 8 bases. J was trimmed by 4 bases and V by 4 bases; bases with no gene match: 6. Looked up from germline, CDR1 is SGHDN and CDR2 is FVKESK. CDR3 length equals 14 residues.

The CDR3 DNA reads TGCGCCAGCAGCCCAGGAGCTAGCGGGGGAGGAAAAGAGACCCAGTACTTC. It translates to CASSPGASGGGKETQYF. The gene calls are TRBV5-1 and TRBJ2-5; the match to TRBD2 covers 10 bases. CDR3 length: 17 amino acids. Germline assignment: CDR1 SGHRS and CDR2 YFSETQ. Unmatched junction bases numbered 12, after V lost 4 bases and J lost 3 bases.

DNA of the CDR3: TGTGCCAGCAGTTTTCAGGGTTCCTACGAGCAGTACGTC. It codes for CASSFQGSYEQYV. The chain is built from TRBV7-2 and TRBJ2-7, with a weak D call TRBD1 (5 bases). V gave up 6 bases and J gave up 1 base, with 10 bases separating them. CDR1 and CDR2 (germline): SGHTA, FQGNSA. This CDR3 spans 13 amino acids.

CDR3 DNA: TGTGCCAGCAGCCCCGGACGCCAGACTGAAGCTTTCTTT. Translation: CASSPGRQTEAFF. The gene calls are TRBV7-8 and TRBJ1-1, with D hard to call. The CDR3 is made up of 13 amino acids. Germline V gene lookup returns CDR1 SGHVS and CDR2 FQNEAQ. The V gene lost 5 bases and the J gene lost 5 bases, with 12 bases spanning the gap.

V usage is TRBV5-1 and J usage is TRBJ2-3, with 12 bases matching TRBD2. Germline V gives CDR1 SGHRS, CDR2 YFSETQ. The CDR3 runs to 21 residues. V gave up 2 bases and J gave up 0 bases; unmatched junction bases: 16. For the CDR3, the DNA is TGCGCCAGCAGCTTTGCTAGGCGTCTAGCGGGGGGGCCCTTTAGCACAGATACGCAGTATTTT. Amino acid sequence: CASSFARRLAGGPFSTDTQYF.